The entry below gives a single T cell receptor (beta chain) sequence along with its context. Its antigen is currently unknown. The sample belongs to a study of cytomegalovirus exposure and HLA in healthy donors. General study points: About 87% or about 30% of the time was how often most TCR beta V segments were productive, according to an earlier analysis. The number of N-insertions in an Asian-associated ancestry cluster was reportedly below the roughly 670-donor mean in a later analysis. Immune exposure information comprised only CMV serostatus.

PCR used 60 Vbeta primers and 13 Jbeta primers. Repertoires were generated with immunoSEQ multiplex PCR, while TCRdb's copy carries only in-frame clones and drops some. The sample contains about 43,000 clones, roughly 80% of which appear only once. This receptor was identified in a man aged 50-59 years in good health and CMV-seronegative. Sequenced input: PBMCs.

CDR3: CASSAGLGGEIETQYF. In nucleotides, the CDR3 is TGTGCCAGCAGCGCCGGGCTGGGAGGGGAGATAGAGACCCAGTACTTC. The V call is TRBV7-9, the J call TRBJ2-5, with 7 bases fitting TRBD2. The germline V gene has CDR1 SEHNR and CDR2 FQNEAQ (reference sequence). This CDR3 spans 16 amino acids. V shed 5 bases, J shed 4 bases, and the junction held 13 bases outside the gene matches.